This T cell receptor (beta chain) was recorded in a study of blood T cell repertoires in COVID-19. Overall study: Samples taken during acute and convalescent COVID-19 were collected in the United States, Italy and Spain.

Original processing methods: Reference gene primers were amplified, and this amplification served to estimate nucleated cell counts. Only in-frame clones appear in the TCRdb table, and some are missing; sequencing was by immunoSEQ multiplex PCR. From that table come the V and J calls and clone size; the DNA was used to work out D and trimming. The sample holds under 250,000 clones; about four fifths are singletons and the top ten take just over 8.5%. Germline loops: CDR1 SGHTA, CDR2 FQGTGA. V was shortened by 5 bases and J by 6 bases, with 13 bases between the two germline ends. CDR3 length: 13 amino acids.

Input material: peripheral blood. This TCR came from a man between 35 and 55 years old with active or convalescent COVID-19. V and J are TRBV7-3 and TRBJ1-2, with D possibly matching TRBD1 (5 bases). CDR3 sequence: CASSPGGGDGYTF. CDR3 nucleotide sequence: TGTGCCAGCAGCCCCGGGGGTGGGGATGGCTACACCTTC.